The 25 T cell receptor beta chains in this list originate from one sample, sequenced in a study of regulatory T cells in long-lasting Graves disease. CDR3 regions were amplified by Arm-PCR using iRepertoire HTBI primers to build TCR beta libraries. TCRdb re-derived calls from the multiplex PCR reads in MiXCR, one entry per CDR3 protein. Of around 250,000 distinct CDR3 sequences listed, 20% to 25% are singletons. Described time point: newly diagnosed GD, antithyroid drugs for less than 3 months. The TCR library was prepared using RNA isolated from PBMCs. The sample here was peripheral blood mononuclear cells (PBMCs), taken at new diagnosis, from a patient treated with antithyroid drugs. All receptors derive from a female donor with Graves disease.

Notes on this clonotype: This likely stems from a read error, as it lies one base from a far larger clone. J is TRBJ2-4 and V is TRBV2; D gene ambiguous. Germline values: CDR1 SNHLY, CDR2 FYNNEI. This CDR3 region has 13 residues. The V end lost 6 bases, the J end lost 13 bases, and 19 bases lay between the germline ends. CDR3 nucleotide sequence: TGTGCCAGCAGGACGGAAAACCTAATGCGACAGTACTTC. This translates into CASRTENLMRQYF.

A few counts support this clonotype. The chain uses TRBV5-1 and TRBJ2-7, with 8 bases aligning to TRBD2. V trimming: 5 bases; J trimming: 2 bases; junction bases outside the gene matches: 21. The CDR3 extends over 19 amino acids. Looked up from germline, CDR1 is SGHRS and CDR2 is YFSETQ. In DNA, the CDR3 is TGCGCCAGCAGGCCGGGGGGGGGTGCATTCAGGGGCGCACCCTACGAGCAGTACTTC. It encodes CASRPGGGAFRGAPYEQYF.

The chain uses TRBV19 and TRBJ1-1; D ambiguous. CDR3 size: 14 residues. Germline V gene lookup returns CDR1 LNHDA and CDR2 SQIVND (reference sequence). Trimming cost V 7 bases and J 5 bases, with 17 bases left between them. This CDR3 is CASTEQQSGTEAFF. The CDR3 DNA is TGTGCCAGTACGGAACAGCAATCAGGAACTGAAGCTTTCTTT.

Comment on this clonotype: This may arise from a read error, as a much more abundant clone is one base away. V gene TRBV27 combines with J gene TRBJ2-7, with 11 bases lining up with TRBD2. The CDR3 has 17 residues. Per the germline V gene, CDR1 is MNHEY and CDR2 is SMNVEV (reference sequence). CDR3 protein: CAGSSPSTSGGRYEQYF. In DNA, the CDR3 is TGTGCCGGCAGTTCGCCTTCTACTAGCGGGGGAAGATACGAGCAGTACTTC.

The V call is TRBV20-1, the J call TRBJ1-1; D is perhaps TRBD1 (6 bases). The V end lost 0 bases, the J end lost 2 bases, and 7 bases lay between the germline ends. CDR3 length: 13 residues. CDR1 and CDR2 from the germline V gene are DFQATT and SNEGSKA (reference sequence). CDR3 amino acids: CSAREDSNTEAFF. In DNA form, the CDR3 reads TGCAGTGCTAGAGAGGACAGTAACACTGAAGCTTTCTTT.

This clonotype occurred many times. The chain uses TRBV30 and TRBJ2-2; tentatively, D is TRBD2 (5 bases). CDR1 GTSNPN and CDR2 SVGIG come from the germline V gene (reference sequence). There are 15 residues in the CDR3. Trimming took 0 bases from V and 6 from J, leaving 14 bases between them. CDR3: CAWSVRRLLAGELFF. The CDR3 DNA follows: TGTGCCTGGAGTGTAAGGCGACTACTCGCCGGGGAGCTGTTTTTT.

There are a few counts of this clonotype. V usage is TRBV19 and J usage is TRBJ2-1; the match to TRBD2 covers 11 bases. The CDR3 spans 16 residues. V lost 5 bases, J lost 9 bases, and 12 bases stayed unmatched. Germline loops: CDR1 LNHDA, CDR2 SQIVND (reference sequence). This CDR3 is CASSSRLAGGFSEQFF. DNA of the CDR3: TGTGCCAGTAGTTCCCGTTTAGCGGGGGGGTTTAGTGAGCAGTTCTTC. Looking up the rest from reference TRBV19 and TRBJ2-1 gives the full variable domain: DGGITQSPKYLFRKEGQNVTLSCEQNLNHDAMYWYRQDPGQGLRLIYYSQIVNDFQKGDIAEGYSVSREKKESFPLTVTSAQKNPTAFYLCASSSRLAGGFSEQFFGPGTRLTVL.

This clonotype was recorded many times. V and J are TRBV28 and TRBJ2-1; 9 bases agree with TRBD2. Germline assignment: CDR1 MDHEN and CDR2 SYDVKM. V shed 3 bases, J shed 0 bases, and the junction held 3 bases outside the gene matches. This CDR3 comprises 16 residues. CDR3: CASSLGGGVSYNEQFF. In DNA form, the CDR3 reads TGTGCCAGCAGTTTGGGCGGGGGGGTCTCCTACAATGAGCAGTTCTTC.

The rearrangement uses TRBV7-7 and TRBJ2-5; D not resolved. Trimming took 10 bases from V and 4 from J, leaving 16 bases between them. Germline loops: CDR1 SSHAT, CDR2 FNYEAQ (reference sequence). This CDR3 comprises 13 residues. The CDR3 sequence: CATSRRSGETQYF. The DNA of the CDR3 is TGTGCCACGTCGAGGCGGAGTGGAGAGACCCAGTACTTC.

There are many counts of this clonotype. The V call is TRBV5-1, the J call TRBJ2-1; 10 positions agree with TRBD2. This CDR3 is built from 14 residues. Germline V gene lookup returns CDR1 SGHRS and CDR2 YFSETQ. After removal of 9 bases from V and 7 bases from J, the junction contained 10 bases not matched to a gene. CDR3 residues: CATCLGLAVNEQFF. The CDR3 coding sequence is TGCGCCACCTGTTTAGGACTAGCGGTGAATGAGCAGTTCTTC.

This clonotype was found many times. The rearrangement links TRBV11-2 to TRBJ1-2; D is undetermined. The CDR3 covers 17 residues. The V and J ends lost 3 bases and 4 bases respectively, with 21 bases between them. The germline gives CDR1 SGHAT, CDR2 FQNNGV. This CDR3 is CASSFLSSAGNVYGYTF. CDR3 DNA sequence: TGTGCCAGCAGCTTCCTCTCGTCGGCAGGCAATGTCTATGGCTACACCTTC.

This clonotype was counted a few times. The rearrangement uses TRBV28 and TRBJ1-5; 10 bases match TRBD1. Germline values: CDR1 MDHEN, CDR2 SYDVKM. V lost 7 bases, J lost 2 bases, and 17 bases stayed unmatched. The CDR3 has 19 residues. The CDR3 loop reads CASIPPPGQGRAGNQPQHF. The CDR3 nucleotides read TGTGCCAGCATTCCACCTCCGGGACAGGGGAGGGCGGGCAATCAGCCCCAGCATTTT.

Concerning this clonotype itself: Possible read error: a much larger clone is one base away. The V call is TRBV3-1, the J call TRBJ1-4, with TRBD1 matching 7 bases. Germline V gene lookup returns CDR1 LGHDT and CDR2 YNNKEL (reference sequence). This CDR3 region has 14 residues. The trim removed 7 bases at V and 7 bases at J, leaving 9 bases unmatched. The CDR3 loop is CASTPDRTFEKLFF. The CDR3 nucleotides read TGTGCCAGCACTCCGGACAGGACCTTTGAAAAACTGTTTTTT.

This clonotype was detected many times. The gene calls are TRBV11-2 and TRBJ1-5, with TRBD1 matching over 7 bases. The CDR3 totals 15 residues. Germline CDR1 SGHAT, CDR2 FQNNGV. V lost 5 bases, J lost 3 bases, and 7 bases stayed unmatched. In DNA, the CDR3 is TGTGCCAGCAGCCCCGGGGGACAGCTCAATCAGCCCCAGCATTTT. Protein sequence: CASSPGGQLNQPQHF.

This clonotype showed up many times. The chain uses TRBV20-1 and TRBJ2-7; 9 nucleotides match TRBD2. Trimming removed 0 bases from V and 2 bases from J; junction bases left unmatched: 8. The CDR3 covers 16 residues. CDR1 and CDR2 from the germline V gene are DFQATT and SNEGSKA (reference sequence). CDR3 DNA: TGCAGTGCTAGAGATGGTAGCGGGGGACTAACCTACGAGCAGTACTTC. Translation gives CSARDGSGGLTYEQYF.

At least ten counts were recorded for this clonotype. The J gene is TRBJ2-5, the V gene TRBV7-9, with D unresolved. CDR3 size: 14 residues. The germline CDR1 and CDR2 sequences are SEHNR and FQNEAQ (reference sequence). With 2 bases removed from V and 4 bases from J, the gap between germline ends came to 11 bases. The CDR3 spells CASSLWQEPETQYF. CDR3 coding DNA: TGTGCCAGCAGCTTATGGCAGGAACCAGAGACCCAGTACTTC.

Concerning this clonotype: A read error may be the cause here, since a much bigger clone is one base away. This chain uses TRBV7-8 with TRBJ1-2; perhaps TRBD1 as D (5 bases). Trimming pared 5 bases from V and 7 bases from J, leaving 17 bases between. CDR3 length: 14 amino acids. Germline assignment: CDR1 SGHVS and CDR2 FQNEAQ. CDR3 amino acids: CASSPPLAGLGYTF. As DNA, the CDR3 is TGTGCCAGCAGCCCACCCCTAGCAGGGCTTGGCTACACCTTC.

This rearrangement joins TRBV12-3 or TRBV12-4 to TRBJ2-7; D call uncertain. The ends were cut back, 1 base at V and 5 bases at J, with 12 bases in the middle. The length of the CDR3 is 14 residues. DNA for the CDR3: TGTGCCAGCAGTTTAGACGGCCTCCTACACGAGCAGTACTTC. Its protein product is CASSLDGLLHEQYF.

This clonotype was seen repeatedly, ten times or more. DNA for the CDR3: TGCAGTGCTAGAGACGGGACAGGGGTTTCACCCCTCCACTTT. Its translation is CSARDGTGVSPLHF. The genes are TRBV20-1 and TRBJ1-6, with 10 bases lining up with TRBD1. V lost 0 bases and J lost 9; bases outside the gene matches: 2. The germline V gene has CDR1 DFQATT and CDR2 SNEGSKA (reference sequence). The CDR3 sequence is 14 residues long.

This clonotype was counted ten times or more. This chain joins TRBV19 and TRBJ1-5; 7 bases agree with TRBD1. The CDR3 has 16 amino acids. The V segment lost 9 bases and the J segment 0 bases; nucleotides outside the gene matches: 11. Germline V gives CDR1 LNHDA, CDR2 SQIVND (reference sequence). Written as DNA, the CDR3 is TGTGCCAGATACCGGACAGGTCGACCTAGCAATCAGCCCCAGCATTTT. It is translated as CARYRTGRPSNQPQHF.

The V and J genes are TRBV7-8 and TRBJ1-1, with D possibly TRBD1 on 5 matching bases. CDR1 is SGHVS, CDR2 FQNEAQ, per germline. This CDR3 contains 13 residues. Trimming stripped 6 bases from V and 7 bases from J, with 15 bases between. The CDR3 region is CASRDQGPFEAFF. CDR3 DNA sequence: TGTGCCAGCAGGGACCAGGGCCCATTTGAAGCTTTCTTT.

The genes are TRBV6-4 and TRBJ1-1, with D hard to call. In germline, CDR1 is MRHNA, CDR2 SNTAGT. This CDR3 comprises 14 residues. With 3 bases removed from V and 2 bases from J, the gap between germline ends came to 10 bases. The CDR3 DNA follows: TGTGCCAGCAGTGAGTCGGATCTAAACACTGAAGCTTTCTTT. This codes for CASSESDLNTEAFF.

Comments on this clonotype: Since a far larger clone is one base different, this is likely a read error. CDR3 region: CAGSPPGQQYNEQFF. The DNA of the CDR3 is TGTGCCGGCAGCCCTCCGGGACAGCAGTACAATGAGCAGTTCTTC. V and J are TRBV5-5 and TRBJ2-1; 7 bases map to TRBD1. Germline lookup yields CDR1 SGHKS and CDR2 YYEKEE (reference sequence). The CDR3 runs to 15 residues.

The chain uses TRBV15 and TRBJ2-5, with 9 bases identical to TRBD2. Germline V gene sequence: CDR1 LNHNV, CDR2 YYDKDF (reference sequence). The CDR3 is 16 residues long. The V and J ends lost 0 bases and 5 bases, in that order; junction bases with no gene match: 7. CDR3 loop: CATSRDRREGPETQYF. CDR3 bases: TGTGCCACCAGCAGAGATCGGCGGGAGGGCCCCGAGACCCAGTACTTC.

The V gene is TRBV7-9, the J gene TRBJ1-3, with D unclear. The V gene's germline CDR1 is SEHNR and CDR2 FQNEAQ (reference sequence). V was pared by 8 bases and J by 4 bases, with 15 bases between. This CDR3 spans 14 amino acids. The CDR3 DNA reads as TGTGCCAGCTATCGGTCGACTCGAGGAAACACCATATATTTT. Encoded protein: CASYRSTRGNTIYF.